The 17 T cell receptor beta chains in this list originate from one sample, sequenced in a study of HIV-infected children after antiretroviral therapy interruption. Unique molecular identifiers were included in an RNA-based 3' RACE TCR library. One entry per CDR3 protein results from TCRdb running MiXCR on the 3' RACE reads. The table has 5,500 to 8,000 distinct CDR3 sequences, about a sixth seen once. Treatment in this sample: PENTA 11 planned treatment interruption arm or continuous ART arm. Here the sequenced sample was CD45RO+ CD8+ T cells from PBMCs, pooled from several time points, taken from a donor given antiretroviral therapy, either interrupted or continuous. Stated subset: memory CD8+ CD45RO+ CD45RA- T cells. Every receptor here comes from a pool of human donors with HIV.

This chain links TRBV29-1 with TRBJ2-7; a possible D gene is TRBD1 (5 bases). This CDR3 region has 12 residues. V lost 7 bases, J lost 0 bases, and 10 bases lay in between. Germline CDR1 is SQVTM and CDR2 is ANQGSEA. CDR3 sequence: CSATTVSYEQYF. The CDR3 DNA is TGCAGCGCTACGACAGTCTCCTACGAGCAGTACTTC.

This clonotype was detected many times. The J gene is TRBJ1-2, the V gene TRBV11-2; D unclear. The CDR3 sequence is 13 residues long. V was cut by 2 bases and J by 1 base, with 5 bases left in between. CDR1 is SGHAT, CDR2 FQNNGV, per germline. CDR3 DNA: TGTGCCAGCAGCTTACAGTTTAACTATGGCTACACCTTC. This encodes CASSLQFNYGYTF.

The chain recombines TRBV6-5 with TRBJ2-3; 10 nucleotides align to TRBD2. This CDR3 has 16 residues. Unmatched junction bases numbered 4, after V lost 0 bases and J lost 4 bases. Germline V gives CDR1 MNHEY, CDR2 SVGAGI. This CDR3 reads CASSYSAGGPPDTQYF. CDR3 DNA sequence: TGTGCCAGCAGTTACTCAGCGGGGGGGCCCCCAGATACGCAGTATTTT.

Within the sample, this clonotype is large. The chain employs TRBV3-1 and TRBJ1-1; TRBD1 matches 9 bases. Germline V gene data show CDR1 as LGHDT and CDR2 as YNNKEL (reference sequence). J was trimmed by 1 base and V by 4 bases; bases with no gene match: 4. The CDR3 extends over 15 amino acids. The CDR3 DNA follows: TGTGCCAGCAGCCCCGTGGGACAGGGGAACACTGAAGCTTTCTTT. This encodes CASSPVGQGNTEAFF.

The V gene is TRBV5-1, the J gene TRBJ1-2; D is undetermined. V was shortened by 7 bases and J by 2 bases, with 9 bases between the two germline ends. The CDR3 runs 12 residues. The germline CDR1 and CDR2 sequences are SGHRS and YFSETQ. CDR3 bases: TGCGCCAGCTCAGACGGGAACTATGGCTACACCTTC. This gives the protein CASSDGNYGYTF.

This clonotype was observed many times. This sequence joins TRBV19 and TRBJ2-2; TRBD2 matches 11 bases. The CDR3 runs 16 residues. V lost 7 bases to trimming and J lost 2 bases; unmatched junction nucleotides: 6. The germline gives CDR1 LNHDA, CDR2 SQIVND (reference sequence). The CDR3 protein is CASTLGLAGNTGELFF. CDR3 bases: TGTGCCAGTACCCTTGGACTAGCGGGCAACACCGGGGAGCTGTTTTTT.

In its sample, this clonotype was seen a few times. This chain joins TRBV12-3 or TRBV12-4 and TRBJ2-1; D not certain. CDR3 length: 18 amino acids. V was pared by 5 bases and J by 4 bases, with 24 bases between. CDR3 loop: CASSLCAQEFFPYNEQFF. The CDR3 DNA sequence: TGTGCCAGCAGTCTGTGCGCGCAGGAGTTCTTCCCATACAATGAGCAGTTCTTC.

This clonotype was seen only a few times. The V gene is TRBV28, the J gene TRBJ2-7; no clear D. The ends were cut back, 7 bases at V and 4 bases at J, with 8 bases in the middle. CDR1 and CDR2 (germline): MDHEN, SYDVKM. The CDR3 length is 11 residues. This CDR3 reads CASTARYEQYF. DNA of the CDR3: TGTGCCAGCACCGCGCGGTACGAGCAGTACTTC.

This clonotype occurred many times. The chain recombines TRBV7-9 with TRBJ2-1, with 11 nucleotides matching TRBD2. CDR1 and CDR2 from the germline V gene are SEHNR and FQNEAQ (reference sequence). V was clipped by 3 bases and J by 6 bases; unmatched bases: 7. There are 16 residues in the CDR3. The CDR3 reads CASSFLLAGEVNEQFF. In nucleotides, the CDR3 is TGTGCCAGCAGCTTCCTACTAGCGGGAGAGGTCAATGAGCAGTTCTTC.

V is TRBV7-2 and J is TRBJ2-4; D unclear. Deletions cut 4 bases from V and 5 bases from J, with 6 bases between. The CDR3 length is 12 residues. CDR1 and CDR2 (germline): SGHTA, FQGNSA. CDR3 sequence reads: CASSSEENIQYF. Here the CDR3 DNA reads TGTGCCAGCAGCTCAGAGGAAAACATTCAGTACTTC. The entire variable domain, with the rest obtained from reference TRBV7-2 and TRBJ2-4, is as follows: GAGVSQSPSNKVTEKGKDVELRCDPISGHTALYWYRQSLGQGLEFLIYFQGNSAPDKSGLPSDRFSAERTGGSVSTLTIQRTQQEDSAVYLCASSSEENIQYFGAGTRLSVL.

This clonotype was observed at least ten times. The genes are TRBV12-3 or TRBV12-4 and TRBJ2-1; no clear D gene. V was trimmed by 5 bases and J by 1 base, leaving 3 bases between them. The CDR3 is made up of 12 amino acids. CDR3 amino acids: CASSRSYNEQFF. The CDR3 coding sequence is TGTGCCAGCAGTAGGTCCTACAATGAGCAGTTCTTC.

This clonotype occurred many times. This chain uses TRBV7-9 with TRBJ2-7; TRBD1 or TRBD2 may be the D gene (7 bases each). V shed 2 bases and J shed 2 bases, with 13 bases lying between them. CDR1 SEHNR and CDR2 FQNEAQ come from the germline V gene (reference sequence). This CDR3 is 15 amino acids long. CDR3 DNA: TGTGCCAGCAGCTTAAAGCGGGACAGACCCTACGAGCAGTACTTC. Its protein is CASSLKRDRPYEQYF.

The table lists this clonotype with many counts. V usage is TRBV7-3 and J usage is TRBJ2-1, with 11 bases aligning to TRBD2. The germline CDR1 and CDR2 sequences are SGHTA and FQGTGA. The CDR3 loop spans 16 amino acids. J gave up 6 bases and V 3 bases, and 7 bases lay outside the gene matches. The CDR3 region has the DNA TGTGCCAGCAGCTTCCAATGGACTAGCGGGCTCAATGAGCAGTTCTTC. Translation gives CASSFQWTSGLNEQFF.

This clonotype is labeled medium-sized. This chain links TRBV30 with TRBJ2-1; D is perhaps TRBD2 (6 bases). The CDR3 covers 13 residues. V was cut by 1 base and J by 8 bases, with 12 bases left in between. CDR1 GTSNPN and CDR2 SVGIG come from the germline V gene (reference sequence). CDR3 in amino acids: CAWSGLEGDEQFF. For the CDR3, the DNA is TGTGCCTGGAGTGGACTAGAAGGGGATGAGCAGTTCTTC.

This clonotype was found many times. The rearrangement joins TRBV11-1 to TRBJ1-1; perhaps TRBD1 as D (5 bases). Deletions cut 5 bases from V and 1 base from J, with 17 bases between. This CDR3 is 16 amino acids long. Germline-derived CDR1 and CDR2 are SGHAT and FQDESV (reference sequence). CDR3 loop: CASSEGQGRRNTEAFF. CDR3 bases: TGTGCCAGCAGCGAGGGTCAGGGACGCAGGAACACTGAAGCTTTCTTT. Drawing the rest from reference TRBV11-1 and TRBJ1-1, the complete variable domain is EAEVAQSPRYKITEKSQAVAFWCDPISGHATLYWYRQILGQGPELLVQFQDESVVDDSQLPKDRFSAERLKGVDSTLKIQPAELGDSAMYLCASSEGQGRRNTEAFFGQGTRLTVV.

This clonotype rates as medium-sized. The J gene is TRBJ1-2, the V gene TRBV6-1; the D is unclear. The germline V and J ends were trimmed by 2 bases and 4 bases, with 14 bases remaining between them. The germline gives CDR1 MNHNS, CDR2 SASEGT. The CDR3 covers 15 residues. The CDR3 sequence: CASSEKGILAYGYTF. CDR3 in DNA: TGTGCCAGCAGTGAAAAGGGAATCCTCGCCTATGGCTACACCTTC.

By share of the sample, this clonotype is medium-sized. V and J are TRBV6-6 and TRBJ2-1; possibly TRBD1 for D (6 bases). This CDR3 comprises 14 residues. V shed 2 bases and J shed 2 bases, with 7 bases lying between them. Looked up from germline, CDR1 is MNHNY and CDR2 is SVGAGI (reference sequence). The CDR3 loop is CASSYGDTYNEQFF. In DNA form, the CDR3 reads TGTGCCAGCAGTTACGGGGACACCTACAATGAGCAGTTCTTC.